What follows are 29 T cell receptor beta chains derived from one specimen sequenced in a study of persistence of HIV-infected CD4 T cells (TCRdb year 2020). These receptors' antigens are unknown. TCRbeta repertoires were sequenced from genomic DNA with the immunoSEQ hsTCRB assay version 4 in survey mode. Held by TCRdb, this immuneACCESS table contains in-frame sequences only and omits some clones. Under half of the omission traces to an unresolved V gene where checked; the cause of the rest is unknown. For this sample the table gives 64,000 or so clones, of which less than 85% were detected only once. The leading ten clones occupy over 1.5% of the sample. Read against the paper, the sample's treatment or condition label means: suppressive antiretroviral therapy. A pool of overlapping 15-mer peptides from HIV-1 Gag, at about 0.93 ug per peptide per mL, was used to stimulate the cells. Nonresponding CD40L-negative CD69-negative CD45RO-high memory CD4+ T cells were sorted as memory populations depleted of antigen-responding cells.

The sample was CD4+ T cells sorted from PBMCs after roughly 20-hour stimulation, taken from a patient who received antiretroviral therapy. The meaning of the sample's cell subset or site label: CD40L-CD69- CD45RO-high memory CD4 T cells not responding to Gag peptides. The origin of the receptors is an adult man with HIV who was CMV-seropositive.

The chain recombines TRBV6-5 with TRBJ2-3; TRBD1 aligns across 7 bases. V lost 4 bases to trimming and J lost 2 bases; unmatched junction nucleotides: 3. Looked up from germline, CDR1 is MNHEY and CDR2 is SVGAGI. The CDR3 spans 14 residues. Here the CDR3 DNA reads TGTGCCAGCAGTTTCGGGACAGTCACAGATACGCAGTATTTT. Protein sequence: CASSFGTVTDTQYF.

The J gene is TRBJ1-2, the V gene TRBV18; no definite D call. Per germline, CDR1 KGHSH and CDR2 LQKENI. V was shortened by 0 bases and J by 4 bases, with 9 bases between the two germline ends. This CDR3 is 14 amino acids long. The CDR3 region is CASSPPSGSYGYTF. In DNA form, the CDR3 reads TGTGCCAGCTCACCACCGTCAGGATCCTATGGCTACACCTTC.

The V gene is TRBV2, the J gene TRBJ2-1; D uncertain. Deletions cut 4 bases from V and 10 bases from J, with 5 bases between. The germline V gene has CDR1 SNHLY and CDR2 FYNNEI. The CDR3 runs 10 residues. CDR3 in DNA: TGTGCCAGCAGTGGAGCGGAGCAGTTCTTC. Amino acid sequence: CASSGAEQFF.

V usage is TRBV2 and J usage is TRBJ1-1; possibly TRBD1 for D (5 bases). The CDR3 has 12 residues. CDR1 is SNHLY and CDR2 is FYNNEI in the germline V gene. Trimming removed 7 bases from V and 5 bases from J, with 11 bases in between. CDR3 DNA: TGTGCCAGCATGCAGGGATATACTGAAGCTTTCTTT. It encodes CASMQGYTEAFF.

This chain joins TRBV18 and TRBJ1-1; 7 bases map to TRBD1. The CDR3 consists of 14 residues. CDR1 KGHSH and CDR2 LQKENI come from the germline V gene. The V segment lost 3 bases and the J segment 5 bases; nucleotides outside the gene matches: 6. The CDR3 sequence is CASSPEGAETEAFF. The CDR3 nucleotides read TGTGCCAGCTCACCGGAGGGGGCAGAAACTGAAGCTTTCTTT.

The CDR3 reads CASSLRGTDDEQYF. CDR3 bases: TGCGCCAGCAGCTTGCGGGGGACGGACGACGAGCAGTACTTC. The chain is built from TRBV5-1 and TRBJ2-7; possibly TRBD2 for D (6 bases). The V end lost 1 base, the J end lost 5 bases, and 13 bases lay between the germline ends. The CDR3 loop spans 14 amino acids. CDR1 SGHRS and CDR2 YFSETQ come from the germline V gene.

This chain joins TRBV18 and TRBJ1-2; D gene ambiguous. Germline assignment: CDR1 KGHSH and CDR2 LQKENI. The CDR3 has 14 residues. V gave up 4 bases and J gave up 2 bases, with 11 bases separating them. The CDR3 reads CASSLGRSNYGYTF. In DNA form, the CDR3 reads TGTGCCAGCTCACTCGGACGGAGCAACTATGGCTACACCTTC. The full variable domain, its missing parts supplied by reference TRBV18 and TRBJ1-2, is NAGVMQNPRHLVRRRGQEARLRCSPMKGHSHVYWYRQLPEEGLKFMVYLQKENIIDESGMPKERFSAEFPKEGPSILRIQQVVRGDSAAYFCASSLGRSNYGYTFGSGTRLTVV.

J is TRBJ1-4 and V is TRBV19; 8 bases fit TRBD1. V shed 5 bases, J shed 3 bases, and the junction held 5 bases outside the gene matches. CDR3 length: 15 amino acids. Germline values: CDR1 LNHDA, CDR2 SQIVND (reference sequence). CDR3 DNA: TGTGCCAGTAGTTCCCGGACAGGGTCTAATGAAAAACTGTTTTTT. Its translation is CASSSRTGSNEKLFF. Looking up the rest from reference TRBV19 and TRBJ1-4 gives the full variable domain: DGGITQSPKYLFRKEGQNVTLSCEQNLNHDAMYWYRQDPGQGLRLIYYSQIVNDFQKGDIAEGYSVSREKKESFPLTVTSAQKNPTAFYLCASSSRTGSNEKLFFGSGTQLSVL.

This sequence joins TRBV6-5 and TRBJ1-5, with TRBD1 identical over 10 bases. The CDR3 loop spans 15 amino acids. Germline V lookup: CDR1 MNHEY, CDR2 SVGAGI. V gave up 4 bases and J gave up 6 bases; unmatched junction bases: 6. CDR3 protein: CASSWLDRGGQPQHF. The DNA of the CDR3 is TGTGCCAGCAGTTGGTTGGACAGGGGGGGTCAGCCCCAGCATTTT.

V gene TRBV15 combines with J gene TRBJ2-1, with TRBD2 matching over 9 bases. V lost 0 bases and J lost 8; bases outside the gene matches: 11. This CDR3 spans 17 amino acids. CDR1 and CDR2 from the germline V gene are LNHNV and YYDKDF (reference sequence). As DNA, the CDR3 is TGTGCCACCAGCAGAGATCGAGGGCGGGGGGGCCGAGATGAGCAGTTCTTC. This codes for CATSRDRGRGGRDEQFF.

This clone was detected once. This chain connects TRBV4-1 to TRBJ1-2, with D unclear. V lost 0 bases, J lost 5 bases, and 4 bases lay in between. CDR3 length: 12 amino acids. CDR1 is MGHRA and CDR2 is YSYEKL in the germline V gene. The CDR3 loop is CASSQELYGYTF. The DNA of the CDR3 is TGCGCCAGCAGCCAAGAACTGTATGGCTACACCTTC.

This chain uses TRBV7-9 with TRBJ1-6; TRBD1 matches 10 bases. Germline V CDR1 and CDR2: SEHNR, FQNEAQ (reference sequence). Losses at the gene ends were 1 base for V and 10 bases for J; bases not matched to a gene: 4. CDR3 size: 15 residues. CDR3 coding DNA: TGTGCCAGCAGCTTAGGAGGGACAGGGGCGTCACCCCTCCACTTT. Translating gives CASSLGGTGASPLHF. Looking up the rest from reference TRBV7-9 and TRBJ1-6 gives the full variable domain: DTGVSQNPRHKITKRGQNVTFRCDPISEHNRLYWYRQTLGQGPEFLTYFQNEAQLEKSRLLSDRFSAERPKGSFSTLEIQRTEQGDSAMYLCASSLGGTGASPLHFGNGTRLTVT.

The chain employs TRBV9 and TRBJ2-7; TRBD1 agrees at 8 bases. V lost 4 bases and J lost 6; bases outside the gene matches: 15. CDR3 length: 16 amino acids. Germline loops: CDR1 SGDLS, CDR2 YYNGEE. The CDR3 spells CASSPAPGQVLSEQYF. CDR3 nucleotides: TGTGCCAGCAGCCCGGCTCCGGGACAGGTTCTTTCCGAGCAGTACTTC.

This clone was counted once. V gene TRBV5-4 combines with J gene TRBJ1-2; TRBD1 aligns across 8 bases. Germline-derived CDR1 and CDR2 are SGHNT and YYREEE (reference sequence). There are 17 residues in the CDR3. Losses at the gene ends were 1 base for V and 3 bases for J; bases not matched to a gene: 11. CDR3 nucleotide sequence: TGTGCCAGCAGCTTGAGCGTAGGGGGACAGGCGTACTATGGCTACACCTTC. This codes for CASSLSVGGQAYYGYTF.

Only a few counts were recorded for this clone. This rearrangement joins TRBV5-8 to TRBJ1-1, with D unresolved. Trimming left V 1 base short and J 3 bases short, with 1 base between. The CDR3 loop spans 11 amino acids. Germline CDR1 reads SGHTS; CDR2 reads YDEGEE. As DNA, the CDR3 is TGTGCCAGCAGCTTGTACACTGAAGCTTTCTTT. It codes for CASSLYTEAFF.

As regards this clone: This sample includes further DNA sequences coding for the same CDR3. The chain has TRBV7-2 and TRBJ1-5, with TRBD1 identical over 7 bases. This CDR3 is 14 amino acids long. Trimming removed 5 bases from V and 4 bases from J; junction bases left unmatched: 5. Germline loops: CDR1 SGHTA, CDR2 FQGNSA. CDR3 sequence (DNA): TGTGCCAGCAGCCTGGCAGGGGGAAATCAGCCCCAGCATTTT. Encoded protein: CASSLAGGNQPQHF.

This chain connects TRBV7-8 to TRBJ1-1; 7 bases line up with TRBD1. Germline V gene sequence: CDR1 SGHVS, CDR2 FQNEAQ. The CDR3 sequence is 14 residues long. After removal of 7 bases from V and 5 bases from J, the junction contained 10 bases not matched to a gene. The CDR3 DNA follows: TGTGCCAGCACCCAGGGGGAGGGAGCGACTGAAGCTTTCTTT. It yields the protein CASTQGEGATEAFF.

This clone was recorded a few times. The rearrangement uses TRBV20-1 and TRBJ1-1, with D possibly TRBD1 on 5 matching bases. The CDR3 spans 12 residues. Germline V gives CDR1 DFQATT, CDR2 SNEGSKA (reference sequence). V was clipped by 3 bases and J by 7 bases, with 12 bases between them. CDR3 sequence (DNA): TGCAGTGCTAGTTTAAGGGACTTTGAAGCTTTCTTT. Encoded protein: CSASLRDFEAFF.

The CDR3 nucleotides are TGTGCCAGCAGCCTCAGTAGGGGAAATGAAAAACTGTTTTTT. Its translation: CASSLSRGNEKLFF. The genes are TRBV6-5 and TRBJ1-4; possible D gene TRBD1, 5 bases. The germline V gene encodes CDR1 MNHEY and CDR2 SVGAGI. With 6 bases removed from V and 5 bases from J, the gap between germline ends came to 13 bases. This CDR3 has 14 amino acids.

The CDR3 DNA sequence: TGCGCCAGCAGTGCGTCGTCGTTGAACACTGAAGCTTTCTTT. Protein product: CASSASSLNTEAFF. The V and J genes are TRBV10-2 and TRBJ1-1; D unresolved. Germline V CDR1 and CDR2: WSHSY, SAAADI. V lost 4 bases to trimming and J lost 0 bases, with 9 bases between them. The CDR3 totals 14 residues.

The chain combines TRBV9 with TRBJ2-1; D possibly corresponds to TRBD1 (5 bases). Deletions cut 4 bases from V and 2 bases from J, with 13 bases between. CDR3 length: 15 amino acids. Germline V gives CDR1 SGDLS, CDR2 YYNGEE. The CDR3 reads CASSPQGATYNEQFF. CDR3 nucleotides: TGTGCCAGCAGCCCCCAAGGGGCCACCTACAATGAGCAGTTCTTC.

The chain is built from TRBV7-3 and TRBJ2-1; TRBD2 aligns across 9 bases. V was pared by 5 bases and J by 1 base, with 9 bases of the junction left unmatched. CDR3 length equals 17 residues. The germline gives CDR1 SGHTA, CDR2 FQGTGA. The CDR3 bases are TGTGCCAGCAGCCCCCCTAGCGGGACTAAATCCTACAATGAGCAGTTCTTC. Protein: CASSPPSGTKSYNEQFF.

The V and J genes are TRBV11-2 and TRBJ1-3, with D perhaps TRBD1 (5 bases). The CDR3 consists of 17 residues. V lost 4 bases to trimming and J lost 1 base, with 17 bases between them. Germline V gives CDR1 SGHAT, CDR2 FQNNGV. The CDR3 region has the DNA TGTGCCAGCAGCTCCGGGACGGCCTACCGGTCTGGAAACACCATATATTTT. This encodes CASSSGTAYRSGNTIYF.

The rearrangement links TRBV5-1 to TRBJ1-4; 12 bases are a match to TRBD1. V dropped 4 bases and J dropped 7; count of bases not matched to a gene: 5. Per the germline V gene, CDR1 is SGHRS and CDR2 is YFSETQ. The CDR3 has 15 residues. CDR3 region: CASSTGTGGSEKLFF. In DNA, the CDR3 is TGCGCCAGCAGCACCGGGACAGGGGGCTCTGAAAAACTGTTTTTT.

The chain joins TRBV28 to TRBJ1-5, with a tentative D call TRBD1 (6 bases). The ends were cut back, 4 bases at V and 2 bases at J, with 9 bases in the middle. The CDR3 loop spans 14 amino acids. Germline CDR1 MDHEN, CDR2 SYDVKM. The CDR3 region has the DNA TGTGCCAGCAGTTCGGGGGGCGGCAATCAGCCCCAGCATTTT. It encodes CASSSGGGNQPQHF.

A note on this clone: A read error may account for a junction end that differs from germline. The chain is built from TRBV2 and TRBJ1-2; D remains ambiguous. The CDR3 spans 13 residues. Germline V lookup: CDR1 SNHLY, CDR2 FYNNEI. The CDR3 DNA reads TGTGCCAGCACCACACGCCTTAACTATGGCCACACCTTC. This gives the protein CASTTRLNYGHTF. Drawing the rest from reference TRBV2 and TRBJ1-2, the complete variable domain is EPEVTQTPSHQVTQMGQEVILRCVPISNHLYFYWYRQILGQKVEFLVSFYNNEISEKSEIFDDQFSVERPDGSNFTLKIRSTKLEDSAMYFCASTTRLNYGHTFGSGTRLTVV.

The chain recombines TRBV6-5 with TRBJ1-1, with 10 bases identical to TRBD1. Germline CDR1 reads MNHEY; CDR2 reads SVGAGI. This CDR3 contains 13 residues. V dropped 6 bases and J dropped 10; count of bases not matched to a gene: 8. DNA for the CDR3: TGTGCCAGCAGCCTCTCCGGACAGGGGGGAGCTTTCTTT. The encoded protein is CASSLSGQGGAFF.

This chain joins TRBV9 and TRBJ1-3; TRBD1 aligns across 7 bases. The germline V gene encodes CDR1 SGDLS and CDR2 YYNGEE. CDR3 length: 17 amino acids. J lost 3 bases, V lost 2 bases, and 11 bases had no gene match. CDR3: CASSVLPRGEGGNTIYF. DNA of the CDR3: TGTGCCAGCAGCGTTCTCCCCAGGGGGGAAGGTGGAAACACCATATATTTT.

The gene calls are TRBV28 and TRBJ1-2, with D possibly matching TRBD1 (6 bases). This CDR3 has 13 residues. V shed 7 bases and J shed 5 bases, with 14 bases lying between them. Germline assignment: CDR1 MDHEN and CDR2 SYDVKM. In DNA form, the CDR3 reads TGTGCCAGCATTCGGGACACGGAATATGGCTACACCTTC. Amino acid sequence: CASIRDTEYGYTF.